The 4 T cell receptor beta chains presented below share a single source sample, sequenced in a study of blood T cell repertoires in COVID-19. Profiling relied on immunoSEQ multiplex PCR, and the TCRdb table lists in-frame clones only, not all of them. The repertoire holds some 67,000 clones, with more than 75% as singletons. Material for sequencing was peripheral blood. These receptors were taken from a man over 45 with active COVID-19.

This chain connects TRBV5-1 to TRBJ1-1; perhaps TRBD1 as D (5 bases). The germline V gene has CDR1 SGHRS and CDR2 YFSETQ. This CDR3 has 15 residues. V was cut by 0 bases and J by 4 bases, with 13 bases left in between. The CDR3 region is CASSLAGHTGTEAFF. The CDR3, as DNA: TGCGCCAGCAGCTTGGCCGGACATACGGGCACTGAAGCTTTCTTT.

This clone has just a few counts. CDR3 residues: CASSLETGGNEKLFF. The CDR3 DNA sequence: TGTGCCAGCAGCTTAGAGACAGGGGGTAATGAAAAACTGTTTTTT. The V and J genes are TRBV7-6 and TRBJ1-4, with TRBD1 matching 9 bases. CDR3 length equals 15 residues. Germline V gene lookup returns CDR1 SGHVS and CDR2 FNYEAQ. V lost 1 base and J lost 4; bases outside the gene matches: 1.

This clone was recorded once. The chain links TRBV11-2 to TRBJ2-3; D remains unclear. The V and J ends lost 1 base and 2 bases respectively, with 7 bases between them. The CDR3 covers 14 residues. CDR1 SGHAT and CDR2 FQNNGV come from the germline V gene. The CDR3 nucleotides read TGTGCCAGCAGCTTAGTACAGCTCACAGATACGCAGTATTTT. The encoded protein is CASSLVQLTDTQYF.

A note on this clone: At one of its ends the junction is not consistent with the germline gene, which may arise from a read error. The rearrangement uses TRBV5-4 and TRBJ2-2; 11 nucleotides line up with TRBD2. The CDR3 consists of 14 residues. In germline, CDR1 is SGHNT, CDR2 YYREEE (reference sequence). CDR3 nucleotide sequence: TGTGCCAGCAGCCCCCACACTAGCGGGAGTACGGGTGCTTTT. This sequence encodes CASSPHTSGSTGAF.